Listed here is a single T cell receptor beta chain. Its antigen remains unknown. The V gene's germline CDR1 is MDHEN and CDR2 SYDVKM. V gave up 3 bases and J gave up 0 bases, with 14 bases separating them. CDR3 length: 16 amino acids. Execution of the assay was at deep level. Per the original data handling: Junction-only immunoSEQ data arrived without quality scores, meaning filtering differed. Sequenced by immunoSEQ multiplex PCR; TCRdb stores in-frame clones only, minus some. That table gives V, J and clone size, and the DNA gave D and trimming. The profile shows hundreds of thousands of clones, about 96% of them singletons. The entry originates in a study of shared clonotypes between healthy human individuals. Regarding the study as a whole: Clonotypes that were shared across a few donors made up around 4.6% of naive CD4 clonotypes. Against clonotypes common to all four donors, non-shared ones had lower generation probabilities.

The sequencing input was naive CD4+ T cells sorted from blood. Described subset: CD45RA+ positively selected. J is TRBJ1-1 and V is TRBV28, with D maybe TRBD1 (5 bases). The clonotype originates from a woman aged 25 to 45 in good health. CDR3 in amino acids: CASSLGGASVNTEAFF. In DNA, the CDR3 is TGTGCCAGCAGTTTGGGAGGGGCTTCCGTGAACACTGAAGCTTTCTTT.